The 7 T cell receptor beta chains listed next were all sequenced from one sample in a study of STAT3 mutations in large granular lymphocyte leukemia. The antigens of these receptors remain unknown. Regarding the study as a whole: At least one immunodominant TCR beta clonotype appeared in every T-cell large granular lymphocyte leukemia patient.

Profiled with immunoSEQ multiplex PCR; TCRdb holds only in-frame clones, not every one. The data hold roughly 40,000 clones, with about 81% observed a single time. The sequenced material came from PBMCs. The origin of the receptors is a human donor with T large granular lymphocyte leukemia. Some clones in this sample may be carry-over from other donors' samples.

The chain employs TRBV5-1 and TRBJ2-1; 10 bases match TRBD1. The CDR3 has 17 amino acids. J gave up 5 bases and V 1 base, and 9 bases lay outside the gene matches. The germline V gene has CDR1 SGHRS and CDR2 YFSETQ. CDR3 loop: CASSLSSGTGVNNEQFF. In DNA form, the CDR3 reads TGCGCCAGCAGCTTGAGCTCTGGGACAGGGGTTAACAATGAGCAGTTCTTC.

As DNA, the CDR3 is TGTGCCAGCAGTCCCTCCAGGCAGGGGGACTATGGCTACACCTTC. It specifies CASSPSRQGDYGYTF. This rearrangement joins TRBV2 to TRBJ1-2; 7 nucleotides align to TRBD1. Unmatched junction bases numbered 9, after V lost 5 bases and J lost 3 bases. Germline V gene sequence: CDR1 SNHLY, CDR2 FYNNEI. The CDR3 has 15 residues.

CDR3 sequence reads: CASSTDRLGSPLHF. The CDR3 nucleotides are TGTGCCAGCAGTACGGACAGGCTGGGTTCACCCCTCCACTTT. This chain connects TRBV6-5 to TRBJ1-6; 7 nucleotides agree with TRBD1. V lost 5 bases to trimming and J lost 9 bases; unmatched junction nucleotides: 7. CDR1 MNHEY and CDR2 SVGAGI come from the germline V gene. This CDR3 has 14 amino acids.

The chain carries TRBV5-1 and TRBJ1-1; D gene ambiguous. The CDR3 is 13 residues long. Trimming left V 4 bases short and J 2 bases short, with 9 bases between. Germline V lookup: CDR1 SGHRS, CDR2 YFSETQ. The CDR3 region has the DNA TGCGCCAGCAGCCTGGGTTCCAACACTGAAGCTTTCTTT. This encodes CASSLGSNTEAFF.

The rearrangement uses TRBV2 and TRBJ2-4; tentative D call: TRBD1 (5 bases). The V end lost 3 bases, the J end lost 6 bases, and 12 bases lay between the germline ends. The CDR3 runs to 14 residues. The V gene's germline CDR1 is SNHLY and CDR2 FYNNEI. CDR3 coding DNA: TGTGCCAGCAGTGAGGCCAGGGTCGGAAACATTCAGTACTTC. This translates into CASSEARVGNIQYF. The whole variable domain, filled in from reference TRBV2 and TRBJ2-4, reads EPEVTQTPSHQVTQMGQEVILRCVPISNHLYFYWYRQILGQKVEFLVSFYNNEISEKSEIFDDQFSVERPDGSNFTLKIRSTKLEDSAMYFCASSEARVGNIQYFGAGTRLSVL.

The chain combines TRBV7-9 with TRBJ2-5; D is unresolved. CDR1 and CDR2 from the germline V gene are SEHNR and FQNEAQ (reference sequence). V was clipped by 5 bases and J by 0 bases, with 10 bases between them. The CDR3 runs 14 residues. The CDR3 coding sequence is TGTGCCAGCAGCCCCTCGGAGTACCAAGAGACCCAGTACTTC. The encoded protein is CASSPSEYQETQYF.

This chain connects TRBV6-1 to TRBJ1-5, with TRBD1 as a possible D gene (5 bases). This CDR3 is 14 amino acids long. Germline V gene lookup returns CDR1 MNHNS and CDR2 SASEGT. With 1 base removed from V and 7 bases from J, the gap between germline ends came to 11 bases. The DNA of the CDR3 is TGTGCCAGCAGTGAAGAGGCAGGGATACAGCCCCAGCATTTT. This translates into CASSEEAGIQPQHF.